This T cell receptor (beta chain) was profiled in a study of tumor and adjacent non-tumor tissue in lung cancer. About the study: There were some 11 adenocarcinoma, a couple of squamous cell carcinoma and 1 small cell lung cancer cases. Stage I to III disease affected ten to eleven men and roughly five women aged about 30 to 76.

No cell sorting was done before RNA was extracted from the tissue. Chemotherapy-naive patients with new lung cancer underwent thoracic surgery in China, August–late 2014. Comment on this clonotype: Antigen specificity is unknown. A clone one base away is much larger, so this may be a read error.

The germline V gene encodes CDR1 ENHRY and CDR2 SYGVKD. Trimming at V came to 8 bases and at J to 12 bases, leaving 5 bases not matched to a gene. The CDR3 contains 12 residues. Points from the study as a whole: Tumor repertoires had a smaller top 100 clone share than normal lung.

A modified ARM-PCR protocol with three rounds of nested PCR amplified TCRbeta. TCRdb reanalysed the multiplex PCR reads using MiXCR and keeps one entry per CDR3 protein. The sample holds approximately 120,000 distinct CDR3 sequences, roughly 80% seen once. This chain links TRBV10-3 with TRBJ1-6; 9 nucleotides align to TRBD1. Specimen: lung tumor tissue. The sequence was obtained from a woman in her sixties with non-small cell lung cancer. CDR3 in DNA: TGTGCCATCGGGACAGGGTCTTTACCCCTCCACTTT. Its protein is CAIGTGSLPLHF.